The 5 T cell receptor beta chains below all came from one sample that was sequenced in a study of blood T cells in healthy people across ages. A second PCR of 7 to 11 cycles used a sample-barcoded 5' primer and a J-beta primer mix. MiXCR, applied by TCRdb to the 5' RACE reads, yields one record per CDR3 protein. The sample gives about 690,000 distinct CDR3 sequences, over 40% of which show up once; approximately 31% is in the top ten. The specimen was blood. Source of these receptors: a man of 80 years or more in good health.

The chain links TRBV6-9 to TRBJ1-5; no clear D. The germline V gene encodes CDR1 MNHGY and CDR2 SVAAGI. The CDR3 loop spans 12 amino acids. Deletions cut 0 bases from V and 7 bases from J, with 4 bases between. The CDR3 reads CASSYSAQPQHF. The CDR3 DNA sequence: TGTGCCAGCAGTTATTCGGCGCAGCCCCAGCATTTT.

This clonotype was recorded many times. The rearrangement uses TRBV29-1 and TRBJ2-3, with 7 bases lining up with TRBD1. J gave up 5 bases and V 6 bases, and 2 bases lay outside the gene matches. In germline, CDR1 is SQVTM, CDR2 ANQGSEA. CDR3 length: 11 residues. CDR3 nucleotides: TGCAGCGTGACAGGGATAGATACGCAGTATTTT. Its protein product is CSVTGIDTQYF.

The V and J genes are TRBV20-1 and TRBJ2-3; D unclear. CDR1 and CDR2 (germline): DFQATT, SNEGSKA (reference sequence). With 1 base removed from V and 2 bases from J, the gap between germline ends came to 22 bases. The CDR3 runs to 18 residues. The CDR3 nucleotides are TGCAGTGCTAGAGGCCCGGAAACCAGATCCGCGCACACAGATACGCAGTATTTT. It is translated as CSARGPETRSAHTDTQYF.

The sample holds a few counts of this clonotype. This sequence joins TRBV21-1 and TRBJ2-7; the table's TRBD2 call for D was not verified on the DNA. TRBV21-1 is annotated as a pseudogene. This CDR3 is built from 17 residues. CDR3: CASSKVRLAGGSYEQYF. The CDR3 DNA reads TGTGCCAGCAGCAAAGTCCGGCTAGCGGGAGGGTCTTACGAGCAGTACTTC.

Here the CDR3 reads CASSLEGAASQGTQYF. CDR3 DNA sequence: TGTGCCAGCAGCTTAGAGGGGGCGGCAAGCCAGGGTACGCAGTATTTT. The chain has TRBV11-2 and TRBJ2-3, with D tentatively TRBD1 (6 bases). The CDR3 consists of 16 residues. The V gene lost 0 bases and the J gene lost 8 bases, with 18 bases spanning the gap. Germline V gene sequence: CDR1 SGHAT, CDR2 FQNNGV. Using reference TRBV11-2 and TRBJ2-3 for the parts outside the CDR3, the full variable domain is EAGVAQSPRYKIIEKRQSVAFWCNPISGHATLYWYQQILGQGPKLLIQFQNNGVVDDSQLPKDRFSAERLKGVDSTLKIQPAKLEDSAVYLCASSLEGAASQGTQYFGPGTRLTVL.